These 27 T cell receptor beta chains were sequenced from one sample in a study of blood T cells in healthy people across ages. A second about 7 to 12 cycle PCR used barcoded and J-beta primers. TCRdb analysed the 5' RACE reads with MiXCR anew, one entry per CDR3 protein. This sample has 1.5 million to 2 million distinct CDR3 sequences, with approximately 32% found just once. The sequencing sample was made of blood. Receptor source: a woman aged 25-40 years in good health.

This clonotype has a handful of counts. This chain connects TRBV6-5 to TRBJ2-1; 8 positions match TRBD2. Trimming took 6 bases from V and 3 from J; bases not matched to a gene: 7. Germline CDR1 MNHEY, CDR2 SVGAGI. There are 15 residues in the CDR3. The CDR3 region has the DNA TGTGCCAGCAGCGAAAGACTAGCGCGCTACAATGAGCAGTTCTTC. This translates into CASSERLARYNEQFF.

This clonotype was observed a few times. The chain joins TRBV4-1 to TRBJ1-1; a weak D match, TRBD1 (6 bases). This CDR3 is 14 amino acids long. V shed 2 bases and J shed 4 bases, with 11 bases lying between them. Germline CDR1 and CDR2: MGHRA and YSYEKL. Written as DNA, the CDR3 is TGCGCCAGCAGCCAACAGGGGTGGATCACTGAAGCTTTCTTT. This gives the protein CASSQQGWITEAFF.

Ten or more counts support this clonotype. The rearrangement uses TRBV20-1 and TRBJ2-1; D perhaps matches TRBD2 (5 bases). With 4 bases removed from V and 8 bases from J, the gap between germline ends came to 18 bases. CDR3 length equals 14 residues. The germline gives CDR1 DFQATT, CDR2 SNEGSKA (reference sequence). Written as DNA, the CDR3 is TGCAGTGCTAATTGGGCGGGCGGTTGGGATGAGCAGTTCTTC. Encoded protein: CSANWAGGWDEQFF.

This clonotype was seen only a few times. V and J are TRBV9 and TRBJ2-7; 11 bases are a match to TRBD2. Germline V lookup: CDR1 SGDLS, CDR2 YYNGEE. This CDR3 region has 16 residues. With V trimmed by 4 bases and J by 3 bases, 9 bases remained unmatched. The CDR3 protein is CASSPRTSGLLYEQYF. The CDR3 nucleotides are TGTGCCAGCAGCCCTCGGACTAGCGGGTTACTCTACGAGCAGTACTTC.

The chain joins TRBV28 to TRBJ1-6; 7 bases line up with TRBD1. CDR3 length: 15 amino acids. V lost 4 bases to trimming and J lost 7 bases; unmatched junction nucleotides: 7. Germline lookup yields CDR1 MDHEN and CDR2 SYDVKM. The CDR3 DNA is TGTGCCAGCAGTTCCGAGGGGGCTCGGAATTCACCCCTCCACTTT. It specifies CASSSEGARNSPLHF. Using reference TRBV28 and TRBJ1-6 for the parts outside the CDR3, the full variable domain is DVKVTQSSRYLVKRTGEKVFLECVQDMDHENMFWYRQDPGLGLRLIYFSYDVKMKEKGDIPEGYSVSREKKERFSLILESASTNQTSMYLCASSSEGARNSPLHFGNGTRLTVT.

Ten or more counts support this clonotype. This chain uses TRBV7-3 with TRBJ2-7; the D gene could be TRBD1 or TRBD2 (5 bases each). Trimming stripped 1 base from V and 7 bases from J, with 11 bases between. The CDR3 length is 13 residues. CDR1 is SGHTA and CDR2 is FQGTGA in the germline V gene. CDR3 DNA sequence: TGTGCCAGCAGCTTAAGCGCAGGGAGTGAGCAGTACTTC. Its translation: CASSLSAGSEQYF.

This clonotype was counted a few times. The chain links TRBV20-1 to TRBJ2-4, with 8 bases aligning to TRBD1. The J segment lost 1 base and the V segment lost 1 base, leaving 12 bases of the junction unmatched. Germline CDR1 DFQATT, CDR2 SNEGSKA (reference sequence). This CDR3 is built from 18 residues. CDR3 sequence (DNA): TGCAGTGCTAGAGTGCGTTACCAGGGGGCGCTGGCCAAAAACATTCAGTACTTC. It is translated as CSARVRYQGALAKNIQYF.

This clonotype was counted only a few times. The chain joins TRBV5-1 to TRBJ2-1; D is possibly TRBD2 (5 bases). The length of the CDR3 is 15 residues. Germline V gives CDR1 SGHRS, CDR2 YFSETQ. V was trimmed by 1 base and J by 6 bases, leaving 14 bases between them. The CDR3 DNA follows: TGCGCCAGCAGCTTGCGAGGCTCAAGCGGCAATGAGCAGTTCTTC. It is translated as CASSLRGSSGNEQFF.

The CDR3 DNA sequence: TGCAGTGCTAGAGACCCCACCCTGACAGATACGCAGTATTTT. It translates to CSARDPTLTDTQYF. The chain is built from TRBV20-1 and TRBJ2-3; D is ambiguous. V lost 0 bases and J lost 3, with 10 bases in between. The CDR3 loop spans 14 amino acids. CDR1 DFQATT and CDR2 SNEGSKA come from the germline V gene (reference sequence).

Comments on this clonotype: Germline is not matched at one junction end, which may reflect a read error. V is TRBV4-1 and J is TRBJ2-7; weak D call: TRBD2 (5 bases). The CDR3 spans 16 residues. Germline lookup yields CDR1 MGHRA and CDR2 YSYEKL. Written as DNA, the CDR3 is TGCGCCGGCAGCCATAGGAGCGGAGGCCCCCTATACGAGCAGTACTTC. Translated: CAGSHRSGGPLYEQYF.

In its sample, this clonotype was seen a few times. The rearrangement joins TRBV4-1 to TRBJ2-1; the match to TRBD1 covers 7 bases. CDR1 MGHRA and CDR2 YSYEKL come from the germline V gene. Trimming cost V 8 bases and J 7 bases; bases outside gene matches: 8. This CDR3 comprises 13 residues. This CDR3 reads CASLGGAGNEQFF. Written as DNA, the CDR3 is TGCGCCAGCCTAGGGGGCGCCGGTAATGAGCAGTTCTTC.

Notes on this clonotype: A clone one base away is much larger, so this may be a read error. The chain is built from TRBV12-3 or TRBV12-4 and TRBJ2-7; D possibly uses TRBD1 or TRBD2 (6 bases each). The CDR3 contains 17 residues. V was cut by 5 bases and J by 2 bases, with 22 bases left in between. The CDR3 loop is CASSPPRGGQGTYEQYF. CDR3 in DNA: TGTGCCAGCAGTCCGCCTCGAGGGGGGCAGGGAACCTACGAGCAGTACTTC.

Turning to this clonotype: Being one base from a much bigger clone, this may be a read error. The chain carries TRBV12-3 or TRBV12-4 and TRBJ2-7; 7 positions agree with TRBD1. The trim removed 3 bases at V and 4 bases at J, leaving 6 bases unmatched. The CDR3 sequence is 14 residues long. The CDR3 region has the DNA TGTGCCAGCAGTTTCGACAGGGTACAATACGAGCAGTACTTC. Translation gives CASSFDRVQYEQYF.

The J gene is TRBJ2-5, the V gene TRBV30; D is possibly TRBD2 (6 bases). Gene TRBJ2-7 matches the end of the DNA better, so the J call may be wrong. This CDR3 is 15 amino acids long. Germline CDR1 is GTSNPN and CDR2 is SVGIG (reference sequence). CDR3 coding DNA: TGTGCCTGGAGTCGGGGCAGGAAGACTAGCTACGAGCAGTACTTC. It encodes CAWSRGRKTSYEQYF.

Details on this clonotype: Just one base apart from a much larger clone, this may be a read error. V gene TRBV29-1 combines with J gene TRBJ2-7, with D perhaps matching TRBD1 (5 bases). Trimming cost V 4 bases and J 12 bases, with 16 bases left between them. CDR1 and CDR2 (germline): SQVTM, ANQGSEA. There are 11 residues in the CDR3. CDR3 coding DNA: TGCAGCGTTGTATTCCGAGGCAGGGCGTACTTC. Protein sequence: CSVVFRGRAYF.

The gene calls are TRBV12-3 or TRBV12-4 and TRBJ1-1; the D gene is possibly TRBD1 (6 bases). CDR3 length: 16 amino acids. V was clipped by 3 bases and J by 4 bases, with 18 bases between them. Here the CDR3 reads CASSFATGFLSTEAFF. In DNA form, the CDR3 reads TGTGCCAGCAGTTTCGCCACAGGGTTTTTGAGCACTGAAGCTTTCTTT.

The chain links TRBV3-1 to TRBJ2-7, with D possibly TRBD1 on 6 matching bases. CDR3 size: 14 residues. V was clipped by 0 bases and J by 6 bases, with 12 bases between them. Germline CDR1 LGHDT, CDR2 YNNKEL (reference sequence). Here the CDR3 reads CASSQEVGASEQYF. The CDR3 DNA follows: TGTGCCAGCAGCCAAGAGGTGGGGGCTAGCGAGCAGTACTTC.

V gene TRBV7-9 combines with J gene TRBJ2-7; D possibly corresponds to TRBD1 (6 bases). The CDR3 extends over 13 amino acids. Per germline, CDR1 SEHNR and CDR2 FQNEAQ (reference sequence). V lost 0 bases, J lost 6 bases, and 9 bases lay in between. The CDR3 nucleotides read TGTGCCAGCAGCTTAGCAACAGGGTTCGAGCAGTACTTC. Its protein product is CASSLATGFEQYF. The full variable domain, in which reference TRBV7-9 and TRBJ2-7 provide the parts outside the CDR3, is DTGVSQNPRHKITKRGQNVTFRCDPISEHNRLYWYRQTLGQGPEFLTYFQNEAQLEKSRLLSDRFSAERPKGSFSTLEIQRTEQGDSAMYLCASSLATGFEQYFGPGTRLTVT.

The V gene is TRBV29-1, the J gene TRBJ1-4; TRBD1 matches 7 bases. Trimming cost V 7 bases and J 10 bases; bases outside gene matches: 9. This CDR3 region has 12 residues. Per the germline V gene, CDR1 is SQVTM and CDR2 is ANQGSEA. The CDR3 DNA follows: TGCAGCGCTGGGACAGAGGGTGGAAAACTGTTTTTT. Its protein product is CSAGTEGGKLFF.

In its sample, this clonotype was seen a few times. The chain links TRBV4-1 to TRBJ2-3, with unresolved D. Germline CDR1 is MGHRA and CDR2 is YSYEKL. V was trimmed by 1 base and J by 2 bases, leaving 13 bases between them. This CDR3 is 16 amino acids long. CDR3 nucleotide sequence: TGCGCCAGCAGCCAAGGGGCAGGCCTAGACACAGATACGCAGTATTTT. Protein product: CASSQGAGLDTDTQYF.

The CDR3 region has the DNA TGCGCCAGCAGTAGGACGGGCAACAATGAGCAGTTCTTC. Residues: CASSRTGNNEQFF. V gene TRBV5-1 combines with J gene TRBJ2-1, with D uncertain. Trimming pared 5 bases from V and 5 bases from J, leaving 11 bases between. CDR3 length equals 13 residues. Germline lookup yields CDR1 SGHRS and CDR2 YFSETQ.

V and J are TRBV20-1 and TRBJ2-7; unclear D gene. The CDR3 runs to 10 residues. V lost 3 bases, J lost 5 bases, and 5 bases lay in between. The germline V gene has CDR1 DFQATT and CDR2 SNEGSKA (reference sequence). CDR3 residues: CSARRNEQYF. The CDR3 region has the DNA TGCAGTGCTAGGCGGAACGAGCAGTACTTC.

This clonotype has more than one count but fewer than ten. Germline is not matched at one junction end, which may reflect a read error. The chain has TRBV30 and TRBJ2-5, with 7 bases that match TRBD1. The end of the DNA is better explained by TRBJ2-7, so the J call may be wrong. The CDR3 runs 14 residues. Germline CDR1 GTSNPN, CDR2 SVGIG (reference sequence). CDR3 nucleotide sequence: TGTGCCCGGAGACCACAGGGGACGAACTACGAGCAGTACTTC. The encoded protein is CARRPQGTNYEQYF.

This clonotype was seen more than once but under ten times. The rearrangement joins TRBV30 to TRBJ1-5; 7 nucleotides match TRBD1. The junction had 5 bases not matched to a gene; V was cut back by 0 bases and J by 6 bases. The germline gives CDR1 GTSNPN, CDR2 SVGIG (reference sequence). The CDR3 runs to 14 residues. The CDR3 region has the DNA TGTGCCTGGAGTGTCCCGGGACAGATTCAGCCCCAGCATTTT. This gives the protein CAWSVPGQIQPQHF.

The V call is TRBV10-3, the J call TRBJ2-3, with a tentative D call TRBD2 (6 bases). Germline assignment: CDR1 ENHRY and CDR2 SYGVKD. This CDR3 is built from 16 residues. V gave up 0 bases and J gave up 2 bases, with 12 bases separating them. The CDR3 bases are TGTGCCATCAGTGAGTCCCTAGCGCCAAACACAGATACGCAGTATTTT. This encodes CAISESLAPNTDTQYF.

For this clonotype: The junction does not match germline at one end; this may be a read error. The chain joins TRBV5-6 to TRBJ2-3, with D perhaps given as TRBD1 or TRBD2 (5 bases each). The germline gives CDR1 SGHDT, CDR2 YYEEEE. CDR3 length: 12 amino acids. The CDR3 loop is CASSVLDGTRYF. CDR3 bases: TGTGCCAGCAGCGTATTGGACGGGACGCGGTATTTT.

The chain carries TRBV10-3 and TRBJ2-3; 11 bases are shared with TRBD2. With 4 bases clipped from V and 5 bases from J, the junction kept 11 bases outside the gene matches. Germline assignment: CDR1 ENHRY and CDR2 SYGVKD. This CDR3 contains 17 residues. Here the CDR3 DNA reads TGTGCCATCAGTGGGCAACTAGCGGGGGCAACGGGAGATACGCAGTATTTT. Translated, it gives CAISGQLAGATGDTQYF.